These 18 T cell receptor beta chains originate from one sample sequenced in a study of T cell responses to AZD1222 COVID-19 vaccine. This table comes from immunoSEQ multiplex PCR, and its TCRdb copy is limited to in-frame clones, with some not included. This table holds around 110,000 clones, about 86% found once. The sequencing used peripheral blood, collected on day 0 of AZD1222 vaccination. The source of these receptors is an adult in good health.

The genes are TRBV5-8 and TRBJ1-5; possibly TRBD1 for D (6 bases). Trimming left V 4 bases short and J 0 bases short, with 11 bases between. The CDR3 sequence is 15 residues long. CDR1 and CDR2 from the germline V gene are SGHTS and YDEGEE. Here the CDR3 DNA reads TGTGCCAGCAGCCCGGGACAATATAGCAATCAGCCCCAGCATTTT. This sequence encodes CASSPGQYSNQPQHF.

The chain has TRBV29-1 and TRBJ2-7; TRBD1 matches 9 bases. Germline CDR1 is SQVTM and CDR2 is ANQGSEA. The CDR3 is made up of 13 amino acids. The V and J ends lost 5 bases and 3 bases, in that order; junction bases with no gene match: 5. CDR3 sequence: CSVSAGQGYEQYF. The CDR3 DNA follows: TGCAGCGTTAGCGCGGGACAGGGCTACGAGCAGTACTTC.

This rearrangement joins TRBV7-9 to TRBJ1-3; D unresolved. Germline V gene lookup returns CDR1 SEHNR and CDR2 FQNEAQ (reference sequence). CDR3 size: 14 residues. Trimming took 5 bases from V and 3 from J, leaving 11 bases between them. For the CDR3, the DNA is TGTGCCAGCAGCCTGGCGGGGAGTGGAAACACCATATATTTT. It yields the protein CASSLAGSGNTIYF.

This chain links TRBV5-6 with TRBJ1-6; D perhaps matches TRBD1 (5 bases). The germline CDR1 and CDR2 sequences are SGHDT and YYEEEE. Trimming removed 3 bases from V and 2 bases from J, with 12 bases in between. CDR3 length: 16 amino acids. The CDR3 spells CASSSERGTYNSPLHF. The CDR3 region has the DNA TGTGCCAGCAGCTCAGAGAGGGGAACCTATAATTCACCCCTCCACTTT.

The V and J genes are TRBV5-5 and TRBJ2-2, with D unclear. V lost 4 bases and J 3 bases, leaving 16 bases between the germline ends. This CDR3 spans 16 amino acids. Per germline, CDR1 SGHKS and CDR2 YYEKEE (reference sequence). CDR3 protein: CASSPHVRADTGELFF. CDR3 DNA: TGTGCCAGCAGCCCTCACGTCCGGGCTGACACCGGGGAGCTGTTTTTT. Variable domain in full (rest from reference TRBV5-5 and TRBJ2-2): DAGVTQSPTHLIKTRGQQVTLRCSPISGHKSVSWYQQVLGQGPQFIFQYYEKEERGRGNFPDRFSARQFPNYSSELNVNALLLGDSALYLCASSPHVRADTGELFFGEGSRLTVL.

This clone has a single count. The chain combines TRBV6-6 with TRBJ2-7, with D perhaps matching TRBD1 or TRBD2 (5 bases each). The CDR3 has 13 amino acids. V shed 7 bases and J shed 6 bases, with 16 bases lying between them. Germline CDR1 is MNHNY and CDR2 is SVGAGI (reference sequence). For the CDR3, the DNA is TGTGCCAGCACCTCCGGGGCAGTCTCCGAGCAGTACTTC. Protein product: CASTSGAVSEQYF.

V and J are TRBV29-1 and TRBJ2-1; D may be TRBD1 or TRBD2 (5 bases each). Trimming cost V 3 bases and J 8 bases, with 17 bases left between them. CDR3 size: 14 residues. The germline CDR1 and CDR2 sequences are SQVTM and ANQGSEA. The CDR3 here is CSVDLGTGTDEQFF. The CDR3 DNA reads as TGCAGCGTTGATTTAGGTACCGGGACGGATGAGCAGTTCTTC.

V gene TRBV6-6 combines with J gene TRBJ2-7; 7 bases align to TRBD1. The J segment lost 0 bases and the V segment lost 4 bases, leaving 6 bases of the junction unmatched. Germline CDR1 is MNHNY and CDR2 is SVGAGI (reference sequence). This CDR3 region has 15 residues. CDR3 region: CASSFSTGSSYEQYF. CDR3 nucleotide sequence: TGTGCCAGCAGTTTCTCGACAGGGTCCTCCTACGAGCAGTACTTC.

The CDR3 DNA is TGCAGTGCCGGACAGGGCCCATACACCTTC. Protein product: CSAGQGPYTF. The chain combines TRBV20-1 with TRBJ1-2; 8 nucleotides agree with TRBD1. The germline V gene has CDR1 DFQATT and CDR2 SNEGSKA (reference sequence). This CDR3 is 10 amino acids long. V shed 6 bases, J shed 11 bases, and the junction held 5 bases outside the gene matches.

For the CDR3, the DNA is TGTGCCAGCAGTGAAGCGACTAGCACTGGGGCCAACGTCCTGACTTTC. This codes for CASSEATSTGANVLTF. The chain is built from TRBV6-1 and TRBJ2-6, with 7 bases that match TRBD2. This CDR3 region has 16 residues. Germline V gene sequence: CDR1 MNHNS, CDR2 SASEGT. With V trimmed by 0 bases and J by 2 bases, 1 base remained unmatched.

The CDR3 nucleotides are TGCGCCAGCAGCCAAGAGATAGGAGGGGGAGACACTGAAGCTTTCTTT. Residues: CASSQEIGGGDTEAFF. This rearrangement joins TRBV4-3 to TRBJ1-1; D perhaps matches TRBD1 (6 bases). The CDR3 extends over 16 amino acids. The germline gives CDR1 LGHNA, CDR2 YSLEER. Between the trimmed V and J ends, which lost 0 bases and 3 bases, there was a span of 14 bases.

V and J are TRBV2 and TRBJ2-6, with 8 positions matching TRBD1. The V segment lost 3 bases and the J segment 4 bases; nucleotides outside the gene matches: 11. The CDR3 runs to 18 residues. In germline, CDR1 is SNHLY, CDR2 FYNNEI. The CDR3 protein is CASSDYRQGSSGANVLTF. CDR3 sequence (DNA): TGTGCCAGCAGTGATTATCGACAGGGGAGTTCCGGGGCCAACGTCCTGACTTTC.

The chain has TRBV5-4 and TRBJ2-7; 10 bases fit TRBD2. J gave up 7 bases and V 3 bases, and 10 bases lay outside the gene matches. The germline V gene encodes CDR1 SGHNT and CDR2 YYREEE (reference sequence). The CDR3 has 15 amino acids. CDR3 bases: TGTGCCAGCAGCTCCCTAGCGGGGGCCCGAAGGGAGCAGTACTTC. Translated: CASSSLAGARREQYF.

J is TRBJ2-5 and V is TRBV9; TRBD2 matches at 10 bases. Germline CDR1 SGDLS, CDR2 YYNGEE. Losses at the gene ends were 2 bases for V and 1 base for J; bases not matched to a gene: 5. The CDR3 is 16 residues long. CDR3 sequence (DNA): TGTGCCAGCAGCGTGAGAAGCGGGGGGGCCCAAGAGACCCAGTACTTC. Protein: CASSVRSGGAQETQYF.

This chain joins TRBV3-1 (or the pseudogene TRBV3-2) and TRBJ1-2, with unresolved D. The CDR3 is made up of 16 amino acids. V lost 1 base, J lost 5 bases, and 17 bases lay in between. CDR1 and CDR2 (germline): LGHDT, YNNKEL (reference sequence). DNA of the CDR3: TGTGCCAGCAGCCAAGTTATGAGGGCGACGGATTATGGCTACACCTTC. Its protein product is CASSQVMRATDYGYTF.

This CDR3 reads CASRSATNEKLFF. The CDR3 DNA reads as TGTGCCAGCAGGAGTGCAACTAATGAAAAACTGTTTTTT. The V call is TRBV5-4, the J call TRBJ1-4, with D unclear. The germline CDR1 and CDR2 sequences are SGHNT and YYREEE (reference sequence). V was pared by 5 bases and J by 0 bases, with 5 bases between. The CDR3 sequence is 13 residues long.

J is TRBJ2-6 and V is TRBV5-5, with 10 bases identical to TRBD1. The CDR3 runs to 17 residues. Germline CDR1 is SGHKS and CDR2 is YYEKEE (reference sequence). The ends lost 4 bases at V and 4 bases at J; junction bases unmatched: 8. The DNA of the CDR3 is TGTGCCAGCAGCACGCGGACAGGGGGTGGCGGGGCCAACGTCCTGACTTTC. Translated: CASSTRTGGGGANVLTF. The full variable domain, its missing parts supplied by reference TRBV5-5 and TRBJ2-6, is DAGVTQSPTHLIKTRGQQVTLRCSPISGHKSVSWYQQVLGQGPQFIFQYYEKEERGRGNFPDRFSARQFPNYSSELNVNALLLGDSALYLCASSTRTGGGGANVLTFGAGSRLTVL.

The chain has TRBV6-6 and TRBJ1-4; possibly TRBD1 for D (6 bases). Per germline, CDR1 MNHNY and CDR2 SVGAGI (reference sequence). Trimming took off 4 bases at V and 6 bases at J, with 12 bases between the two ends. CDR3 length: 14 residues. The CDR3 reads CASSFGGADEKLFF. The CDR3 DNA is TGTGCCAGCAGTTTCGGGGGCGCGGATGAAAAACTGTTTTTT.